This passage covers 25 T cell receptor beta chains from one sample sequenced in a study of post-analysis software for immune sequencing data. Study results and caveats: TRBV5-6, TRBV5-1 and TRBV20-1 were among roughly 5 TRBV segments more frequent in patients than controls.

Their target antigens are unknown. The library was made from cDNA and included unique molecular identifiers. TCRdb passed the PCR reads through MiXCR, listing each CDR3 protein once. Of fewer than 550,000 distinct CDR3 sequences listed, around a third were seen once; the top ten hold around 5.9%. The sample was blood. The source is a girl aged 2-17 years with multiple sclerosis.

This clonotype was detected many times. V gene TRBV5-1 combines with J gene TRBJ2-5; 7 nucleotides agree with TRBD1. The CDR3 runs to 14 residues. V shed 1 base and J 5 bases; nucleotides not matched to a gene: 5. Germline V lookup: CDR1 SGHRS, CDR2 YFSETQ. CDR3 amino acids: CASSLFDRAETQYF. CDR3 DNA: TGCGCCAGCAGCTTGTTCGACAGGGCGGAGACCCAGTACTTC. The full variable domain, its missing parts supplied by reference TRBV5-1 and TRBJ2-5, is KAGVTQTPRYLIKTRGQQVTLSCSPISGHRSVSWYQQTPGQGLQFLFEYFSETQRNKGNFPGRFSGRQFSNSRSEMNVSTLELGDSALYLCASSLFDRAETQYFGPGTRLLVL.

As concerns this clonotype: It may be a read error: a sequence one base away is much more abundant. The chain combines TRBV15 with TRBJ2-3; the D gene could be TRBD1 or TRBD2 (5 bases each). Trimming stripped 1 base from V and 1 base from J, with 12 bases between. Germline V CDR1 and CDR2: LNHNV, YYDKDF (reference sequence). CDR3 length equals 16 residues. This chain's CDR3 is CATSRGGGTGTDTQYF. CDR3 nucleotides: TGTGCCACCAGCAGAGGTGGGGGTACAGGCACAGATACGCAGTATTTT.

This clonotype has a single count. This chain uses TRBV18 with TRBJ1-1; no definite D call. The germline V gene encodes CDR1 KGHSH and CDR2 LQKENI. The CDR3 is 14 residues long. V was trimmed by 5 bases and J by 0 bases, leaving 10 bases between them. CDR3 in DNA: TGTGCCAGCTCAAATGTCCGGCTGAACACTGAAGCTTTCTTT. Translated: CASSNVRLNTEAFF.

This clonotype was seen more than once but under ten times. V usage is TRBV5-5 and J usage is TRBJ2-5; D uncertain. Germline CDR1 SGHKS, CDR2 YYEKEE (reference sequence). This CDR3 is 12 amino acids long. V lost 1 base and J lost 2, with 3 bases in between. This CDR3 is CASSLQQETQYF. The CDR3 nucleotides are TGTGCCAGCAGCTTGCAGCAAGAGACCCAGTACTTC.

This clonotype has only a few counts. The chain combines TRBV20-1 with TRBJ2-5; D is possibly TRBD2 (7 bases). The J call may be wrong; the DNA end is better matched by TRBJ2-7. The CDR3 has 13 residues. Germline V CDR1 and CDR2: DFQATT, SNEGSKA (reference sequence). This CDR3 is CSASGRGANEQYF. CDR3 bases: TGCAGTGCTAGTGGTCGGGGGGCTAACGAGCAGTACTTC.

The gene calls are TRBV12-3 or TRBV12-4 and TRBJ2-7; possibly TRBD1 for D (6 bases). The CDR3 runs to 11 residues. V was clipped by 9 bases and J by 6 bases, with 12 bases between them. As DNA, the CDR3 is TGTGCCAGGGGGGCACCCTGCGAGCAGTACTTC. Residues: CARGAPCEQYF.

V is TRBV21-1 and J is TRBJ1-5. TRBV21-1 has pseudogene status. CDR3 length equals 14 residues. CDR3 region: CASSKVSSNQPQHF. The DNA for the CDR3 is TGTGCCAGCAGCAAAGTTAGTAGCAATCAGCCCCAGCATTTT.

V usage is TRBV27 and J usage is TRBJ1-5, with no clear D. V lost 4 bases and J 3 bases, leaving 16 bases between the germline ends. The CDR3 covers 16 residues. Germline CDR1 is MNHEY and CDR2 is SMNVEV (reference sequence). The CDR3 sequence is CASSYLGPPNNQPQHF. The CDR3 coding sequence is TGTGCCAGCAGTTACTTAGGGCCGCCGAACAATCAGCCCCAGCATTTT.

This clonotype was detected a few times. The V call is TRBV7-6, the J call TRBJ2-1; D might be TRBD1 (5 bases). V was shortened by 5 bases and J by 7 bases, with 21 bases between the two germline ends. Germline assignment: CDR1 SGHVS and CDR2 FNYEAQ. The CDR3 spans 16 residues. The CDR3 protein is CASSQLVSQGWNEQFF. CDR3 DNA sequence: TGTGCCAGCAGCCAGCTTGTAAGTCAGGGTTGGAATGAGCAGTTCTTC.

The rearrangement links TRBV5-1 to TRBJ2-3; D perhaps matches TRBD2 (5 bases). Germline assignment: CDR1 SGHRS and CDR2 YFSETQ. The CDR3 spans 14 residues. V lost 2 bases and J 2 bases, leaving 9 bases between the germline ends. DNA for the CDR3: TGCGCCAGCAGCTTTACAGACTACACAGATACGCAGTATTTT. Translating gives CASSFTDYTDTQYF.

The chain links TRBV2 to TRBJ1-5; 7 nucleotides align to TRBD1. This CDR3 is 14 amino acids long. The V segment lost 4 bases and the J segment 4 bases; nucleotides outside the gene matches: 4. Germline V gives CDR1 SNHLY, CDR2 FYNNEI. In DNA, the CDR3 is TGTGCCAGCAGTGGGGACAGTCTTAATCAGCCCCAGCATTTT. It is translated as CASSGDSLNQPQHF.

This clonotype was seen a few times. This chain joins TRBV20-1 and TRBJ1-4; possible D gene TRBD1, 5 bases. The CDR3 runs to 15 residues. V dropped 7 bases and J dropped 8 bases, with 23 bases sitting between them. Germline CDR1 is DFQATT and CDR2 is SNEGSKA (reference sequence). Here the CDR3 DNA reads TGCAGTGTCCTGGGGGGAGGGACCGGTAGGGAAAAACTGTTTTTT. Its protein is CSVLGGGTGREKLFF.

This clonotype was recorded at least ten times. V and J are TRBV29-1 and TRBJ2-7, with 7 bases aligning to TRBD1. The CDR3 contains 12 residues. The V segment lost 5 bases and the J segment 1 base; nucleotides outside the gene matches: 2. Germline lookup yields CDR1 SQVTM and CDR2 ANQGSEA. CDR3 bases: TGCAGCGTTAGACAGGGATCCTACGAGCAGTACTTC. Residues: CSVRQGSYEQYF.

This clonotype was seen more than once but under ten times. The chain combines TRBV15 with TRBJ1-2; D call uncertain. Germline-derived CDR1 and CDR2 are LNHNV and YYDKDF (reference sequence). V was trimmed by 0 bases and J by 2 bases, leaving 10 bases between them. The CDR3 runs to 15 residues. The DNA for the CDR3 is TGTGCCACCAGCAGAGAAAAGGGCCTGAACTATGGCTACACCTTC. This codes for CATSREKGLNYGYTF.

Comment on this clonotype: The junction does not match germline at one end; this may be a read error. V and J are TRBV6-2 or TRBV6-3 and TRBJ2-7, with a weak D call TRBD1 (6 bases). CDR3 length equals 12 residues. Germline CDR1 MNHEY, CDR2 SVGEGT. The CDR3 DNA reads TGTCCCAGCAGTTACCCAGGACAGGAGCAGTACTTC. Protein product: CPSSYPGQEQYF.

The V and J genes are TRBV7-3 and TRBJ2-7; 7 bases align to TRBD2. The CDR3 runs 17 residues. The germline CDR1 and CDR2 sequences are SGHTA and FQGTGA. The V gene end was trimmed by 4 bases and the J gene end by 7 bases; junction bases not matched to a gene: 19. The CDR3 spells CASSSATSPYFSGEQYF. CDR3 DNA sequence: TGTGCCAGCAGCTCTGCGACTAGCCCCTACTTTTCTGGTGAGCAGTACTTC.

The V and J genes are TRBV12-3 or TRBV12-4 and TRBJ2-6, with D tentatively TRBD1 (6 bases). V gave up 0 bases and J gave up 0 bases, with 9 bases separating them. The CDR3 is made up of 17 amino acids. The CDR3 reads CASSLATGISGANVLTF. CDR3 coding DNA: TGTGCCAGCAGTTTAGCGACAGGTATCTCTGGGGCCAACGTCCTGACTTTC.

This clonotype turned up a few times. This chain connects TRBV3-1 to TRBJ2-1; D might be TRBD2 (6 bases). The germline V gene encodes CDR1 LGHDT and CDR2 YNNKEL (reference sequence). V shed 4 bases and J shed 8 bases, with 15 bases lying between them. The CDR3 runs to 14 residues. CDR3 bases: TGTGCCAGCAGCCTCACTGGGGGGTCGGATGAGCAGTTCTTC. Translated, it gives CASSLTGGSDEQFF.

Details on this clonotype: Sequence at one end of the junction differs from germline and may be a read error. The rearrangement joins TRBV29-1 to TRBJ1-4; D perhaps matches TRBD1 (5 bases). The length of the CDR3 is 13 residues. The germline V gene encodes CDR1 SQVTM and CDR2 ANQGSEA. CDR3: CSAVLGGNEKRFF. The CDR3 DNA is TGCAGCGCCGTTCTTGGGGGAAATGAAAAACGGTTTTTT. Combining the CDR3 with reference TRBV29-1 and TRBJ1-4 gives the whole variable domain SAVISQKPSRDICQRGTSLTIQCQVDSQVTMMFWYRQQPGQSLTLIATANQGSEATYESGFVIDKFPISRPNLTFSTLTVSNMSPEDSSIYLCSAVLGGNEKRFFGSGTQLSVL.

The J gene is TRBJ1-2, the V gene TRBV7-9; D is perhaps TRBD1 (6 bases). Trimming pared 4 bases from V and 3 bases from J, leaving 12 bases between. Germline values: CDR1 SEHNR, CDR2 FQNEAQ (reference sequence). The CDR3 is 14 amino acids. In nucleotides, the CDR3 is TGTGCCAGCAGCTACTTACAGGGAGACTATGGCTACACCTTC. This encodes CASSYLQGDYGYTF.

The CDR3 nucleotides are TGTGCGGCGGCGTCAGGGGGCGGTAATCAGCCCCAGCATTTT. Encoded protein: CAAASGGGNQPQHF. The chain recombines TRBV7-9 with TRBJ1-5; the match to TRBD1 covers 8 bases. The CDR3 covers 14 residues. Germline V gene data show CDR1 as SEHNR and CDR2 as FQNEAQ (reference sequence).

This clonotype was counted a few times. CDR3 residues: CSATTANYGYTF. The CDR3 region has the DNA TGCAGTGCTACGACAGCTAACTATGGCTACACCTTC. The chain is built from TRBV20-1 and TRBJ1-2; D is possibly TRBD1 (5 bases). V lost 4 bases, J lost 0 bases, and 6 bases lay in between. This CDR3 has 12 residues. Germline V gene lookup returns CDR1 DFQATT and CDR2 SNEGSKA (reference sequence).

On this clonotype itself: A read error may produce the germline difference seen at one junction end. The V and J genes are TRBV5-1 and TRBJ2-1; the match to TRBD2 covers 10 bases. Germline-derived CDR1 and CDR2 are SGHRS and YFSETQ. The CDR3 runs 15 residues. CDR3 DNA sequence: TGCGCCAGCAGCCGCTATAGCGGGGGGCGAGATGAGCGGTTCTTC. Translation: CASSRYSGGRDERFF.

Regarding this clonotype: At one end, the junction sequence differs from germline, possibly due to a read error. The chain combines TRBV29-1 with TRBJ1-1, with D hard to call. Looked up from germline, CDR1 is SQVTM and CDR2 is ANQGSEA. The CDR3 is made up of 12 amino acids. Here the CDR3 reads CSVEDPNTEAFF. The CDR3 DNA reads TGCAGCGTCGAAGATCCGAACACTGAAGCTTTCTTT.

This clonotype was picked up a small number of times. The chain joins TRBV25-1 to TRBJ2-5; D may be TRBD1 (5 bases). CDR3 size: 14 residues. V dropped 0 bases and J dropped 4 bases, with 9 bases sitting between them. Per the germline V gene, CDR1 is MGHDK and CDR2 is SYGVNS. Here the CDR3 reads CASSEYRVPETQYF. The DNA of the CDR3 is TGTGCCAGCAGTGAATACAGGGTACCAGAGACCCAGTACTTC.